The rows below give T cell receptor beta chains drawn from one sample of a study of Graves' ophthalmopathy and Graves' hyperthyroidism. TCRdb itself ran the multiplex PCR reads through MiXCR, one entry per CDR3 protein. The repertoire holds approximately 330,000 distinct CDR3 sequences, about 17% seen once, with approximately 13% in the top ten. Sequenced: peripheral blood. These receptor sequences come from an adult man with Graves' ophthalmopathy. The CDR3 runs from the conserved cysteine through the conserved F or W. D genes are given only for firm matches. Clone size is stated in some rows and not others, as once, few, many or a class when expanded.

clone_size,v_call,cdr3_length,j_call,d_call,cdr3_nt,cdr3_aa
-,TRBV29-1,12,TRBJ2-2,-,TGCAGCGTCCAATATCACACCGGGGAGCTGTTTTTT,CSVQYHTGELFF
-,TRBV12-3/TRBV12-4,12,TRBJ1-2,-,TGTGCCAGCAGTTTAGAGTCGGATGGCTACACCTTC,CASSLESDGYTF
many,TRBV5-5,12,TRBJ2-7,TRBD2,TGTGCCAGCGAAGGACTAGCGTACGAGCAGTACTTC,CASEGLAYEQYF
many,TRBV6-1,13,TRBJ1-1,TRBD1,TGTGCCAGCAGTCGAAACAGGGGAACTGAAGCTTTCTTT,CASSRNRGTEAFF
many,TRBV20-1,14,TRBJ2-7,TRBD2,TGCAGTGCTGGGGTTCTAGCGGGAGCCTACGAGCAGTACTTC,CSAGVLAGAYEQYF
many,TRBV19,14,TRBJ1-1,TRBD1,TGTGCCAGTAGATCCAGGGACAGGTCCACTGAAGCTTTCTTT,CASRSRDRSTEAFF
many,TRBV19,16,TRBJ1-1,TRBD1,TGTGCCAGTAGTACCGGGACAGGGGGCACCAGCACTGAAGCTTTCTTT,CASSTGTGGTSTEAFF
many,TRBV7-2,15,TRBJ2-7,TRBD2,TGTGCCAGCAGCCTCTTTAGCGGGGGAGCCTACGAGCAGTACTTC,CASSLFSGGAYEQYF
many,TRBV5-1,13,TRBJ1-1,-,TGCGCCAGCAAGGCCAGCTTGAACACTGAAGCTTTCTTT,CASKASLNTEAFF
few,TRBV3-1,14,TRBJ2-5,-,TGTGCCAGCAGCCAAGCGACGGTACAAGAGACCCAGTACTTC,CASSQATVQETQYF
many,TRBV12-3/TRBV12-4,16,TRBJ1-1,TRBD1,TGTGCCAGCAGGACCCGCCAGGGGGTCTCGGACACTGAAGCTTTCTTT,CASRTRQGVSDTEAFF
many,TRBV5-1,15,TRBJ2-2,-,TGCGCCAGCAGCTTGGAGACACGATATACCGGGGAGCTGTTTTTT,CASSLETRYTGELFF
many,TRBV6-2/TRBV6-3,15,TRBJ2-4,-,TGTGCCAGCAGTGTCCGACAGTTAGCCAAAAACATTCAGTGCTTC,CASSVRQLAKNIQCF
many,TRBV27,13,TRBJ2-4,TRBD1,TGTGCCAGCAGTTTGGAAGCAGGGGGCATTCAGTACTTC,CASSLEAGGIQYF
many,TRBV9,14,TRBJ2-2,TRBD2,TGTGCCAGCAGCGCGACTAGCGGGGGCGGGGAGCTGTTTTTT,CASSATSGGGELFF
many,TRBV19,14,TRBJ2-2,-,TGTGCCAGTAGTATAGGACAGCACCCCGGGGAGCTGTTTTTT,CASSIGQHPGELFF
many,TRBV24-1,17,TRBJ2-5,TRBD2,TGTGCCACCAGTGATTTCCGGGGCGGGGGAGCCCAAGAGACCCAGTACTTC,CATSDFRGGGAQETQYF
many,TRBV30,12,TRBJ1-2,-,TGTGCCTGGAGCCCGGGCGGGTATGGCTACACCTTC,CAWSPGGYGYTF
many,TRBV10-2,16,TRBJ2-5,TRBD2,TGCGCCAGCACCGGGACTAGCGGGGGGGCCGGAGAGACCCAGTACTTC,CASTGTSGGAGETQYF
many,TRBV6-5,15,TRBJ1-1,-,TGTGCCAGCAGTTACGAACCAGGGCAGAACACTGAAGCTTTCTTT,CASSYEPGQNTEAFF
many,TRBV12-3/TRBV12-4,16,TRBJ2-7,-,TGTGCCAGCAGTTTGGAGGGTCTGGGGGTCTCGTACGAGCAGTACTTC,CASSLEGLGVSYEQYF
many,TRBV6-2/TRBV6-3,12,TRBJ1-1,TRBD1,TGTGCCAGTTCGACAGGGGGGACTGAAGCTTTCTTT,CASSTGGTEAFF
many,TRBV7-2,14,TRBJ1-2,-,TGTGCCAGCAGCCACACACCGGGGGACTATGGCTACACCTTC,CASSHTPGDYGYTF
many,TRBV9,15,TRBJ2-5,-,TGTGCCAGCAACCCCCCGACTACAAGGCAAGAGACCCAGTACTTC,CASNPPTTRQETQYF
-,TRBV7-2,12,TRBJ1-6,-,TGTGCCAGCAGCTTGCCTTATTCACCCCTCCACTTT,CASSLPYSPLHF
-,TRBV18,16,TRBJ1-1,-,TGTGCCAGCTCACCACGCGGACAGCCCCGTCACGTCGAAGCTTTCTTT,CASSPRGQPRHVEAFF
many,TRBV7-3,16,TRBJ2-2,-,TGTGCCAGCAGCGAGCTGGCAGGGGCCAACACCGGGGAGCTGTTTTTT,CASSELAGANTGELFF
many,TRBV7-2,14,TRBJ1-2,-,TGTGCCAGCAGCTTAGGGCAGGATATTGTTCGCTACACCTTC,CASSLGQDIVRYTF
-,TRBV24-1,21,TRBJ2-3,TRBD2,TGTGCCACCAGTGACCCCAGACTAGCGGGGGGGGCCCCCCTTAGCATAGATACGCAGTATTTT,CATSDPRLAGGAPLSIDTQYF
many,TRBV12-5,13,TRBJ1-1,-,TGTGCTAGTGGTCTCGGGACCGCTATTGAAGCTTTCTTT,CASGLGTAIEAFF
once,TRBV2,16,TRBJ2-2,-,TGTGCCAGCAGTCCTACCTTGCGAGCGAACACCGGGGAGCTGTTTTTT,CASSPTLRANTGELFF
-,TRBV28,12,TRBJ1-2,-,TGTGCCAGCACTTACAAGGGATTGGGCTACATCTTC,CASTYKGLGYIF
many,TRBV5-1,14,TRBJ2-7,-,TGCGCCAGCAGCTTGGTGGCCGGCGCCTACGAGCAGTACTTC,CASSLVAGAYEQYF
many,TRBV5-1,15,TRBJ1-6,-,TGCGCCAGCAGCTTGGCCCAAACAGGGAATTCACCCCTCCACTTT,CASSLAQTGNSPLHF
many,TRBV5-1,11,TRBJ2-7,-,TGCGCCAGATCTACAGCCTACGAGCAGTACTTC,CARSTAYEQYF
many,TRBV6-1,16,TRBJ1-1,TRBD1,TGTGCGAAGGCCGGTCGCGGGACAGGGGACAACACTGAAGCTTTCTTT,CAKAGRGTGDNTEAFF
many,TRBV27,13,TRBJ1-1,-,TGTGCCAGCAGTTTAGGTTCGGTGGGGAGCGCTTTCTTT,CASSLGSVGSAFF
many,TRBV9,18,TRBJ2-2,TRBD2,TGTGCCAGCAGCGTAGGGAGTAGCGGGGCGATGAACACCGGGGAGCTGTTTTTT,CASSVGSSGAMNTGELFF
many,TRBV24-1,15,TRBJ2-5,-,TGTGCCACCAGTGATTCGCTGAGGGCCGTGAAGACCCAGTACTTC,CATSDSLRAVKTQYF
many,TRBV20-1,14,TRBJ2-7,TRBD2,TGCAGTGCCTCCCCGGTAGCGGGGACCTACGAGCAGTACTTC,CSASPVAGTYEQYF
-,TRBV28,17,TRBJ2-5,-,TGTGCCAGCAGTTCCAACGGCTTTTCCGGCGGAGGCGAGACCCAGTACTTC,CASSSNGFSGGGETQYF
many,TRBV6-1,13,TRBJ2-7,-,TGTGCCAGCAGTGATCGGGGGTACTACGAGCAGTACTTC,CASSDRGYYEQYF
many,TRBV5-8,11,TRBJ1-5,-,TGTGCCAGCAGCGCCTTGGGACCCCAGCATTTT,CASSALGPQHF
-,TRBV12-3/TRBV12-4,11,TRBJ1-1,-,TGTGCCAGCTGCATGGGGACTGAAGCTTTCTTT,CASCMGTEAFF
many,TRBV7-2,14,TRBJ1-1,-,TGTGCCAGCAGCTTAGATGGGGCGAACACTGAAGCTTTCTTT,CASSLDGANTEAFF
many,TRBV6-2/TRBV6-3,16,TRBJ1-3,TRBD1,TGTGCCAGCAGTAACGGGGACAGCCTTTCTGGAAACACCATATATTTT,CASSNGDSLSGNTIYF
-,TRBV7-2,15,TRBJ2-7,TRBD1,TGTGCCAGCAGCCAAAGGACAGGGGGCGTTTACGAGCAGTACTTC,CASSQRTGGVYEQYF
-,TRBV12-3/TRBV12-4,13,TRBJ1-1,-,TGTGCCAGCAGTTCACCTGCTGGGGCTGAAGCTTTCTTT,CASSSPAGAEAFF
-,TRBV12-3/TRBV12-4,15,TRBJ1-2,TRBD1,TGTGCCAGCAGCCCCGGGACAGGTATTAATTATGGCTACACCTTC,CASSPGTGINYGYTF
-,TRBV6-1,14,TRBJ2-7,TRBD2,TGTGCCAGCAGAACTAGCGGGAGTGTCTACGAGCAGTACTTC,CASRTSGSVYEQYF
many,TRBV19,14,TRBJ1-5,-,TGTGCCAGTAGGGAGTCAGAGGCTCGTCAGCCCCAGCATTTT,CASRESEARQPQHF
many,TRBV20-1,15,TRBJ2-7,-,TGCAGTGCTAGTTATCACGGGGGCCGCACCTACGAGCAGTACTTC,CSASYHGGRTYEQYF
-,TRBV7-9,16,TRBJ2-4,-,TGTGCCAGCAGCTTTACGAACAGGGAAGCCAAAAACATTCAGTACTTC,CASSFTNREAKNIQYF
many,TRBV20-1,15,TRBJ2-5,TRBD1,TGCAGTGCTAGCCCTCGACAGGGCCTCCAAGAGACCCAGTACTTC,CSASPRQGLQETQYF
many,TRBV9,17,TRBJ2-2,TRBD1,TGTGCCAGCAGCGAAGGTCCCGGGACAGGGGAGACCGGGGAGCTGTTTTTT,CASSEGPGTGETGELFF
many,TRBV20-1,14,TRBJ2-5,-,TGCAGTGCTAGTTCGAAGGTCATAAAGGGGACCCAGTACTTC,CSASSKVIKGTQYF
few,TRBV6-5,16,TRBJ1-6,TRBD1,TGTGCCAGCAGTTACTCGACCCAGGGGGCGCGTTCACCCCTCCACTTT,CASSYSTQGARSPLHF
many,TRBV19,14,TRBJ1-1,-,TGTGCCAGTACCAGGCGGGGGGCTCGGCCTGAAGCTTTCTTT,CASTRRGARPEAFF
many,TRBV12-3/TRBV12-4,13,TRBJ2-5,-,TGTGCCAGCATGTACAGGGGGGGAGGGACCCAGTACTTC,CASMYRGGGTQYF
many,TRBV15,15,TRBJ1-6,TRBD1,TGTGCCACCAGCGGGGGGACAGGGGTTGGTTCACCCCTCCACTTT,CATSGGTGVGSPLHF